Listed below are T cell receptor beta chains from one sample, sequenced in a study of T cell changes during pregnancy in multiple sclerosis. Profiled with immunoSEQ multiplex PCR; TCRdb holds only in-frame clones, not every one. The sample lists around 50,000 clones; approximately 90% were seen once. The sequenced sample was peripheral blood from another person, used as feeder cells. The receptors come from a human donor whose cells served as feeder cells for cultures in a pregnancy study. Each CDR3 is given with its conserved first and last residue. Fields, in order: CDR3 length, D gene, clone size, V gene, J gene, CDR3 DNA, CDR3 protein. D genes are given only for firm matches. Clone size is given for some rows only: seen once, a few or many times, or a class if the clone is expanded.

cdr3_length: 13
d_call: .
clone_size: .
v_call: TRBV10-1
j_call: TRBJ1-1
cdr3_nt: TGCGCCAGCAGTGTTACTGGGAGATCTGAAGCTTTCTTT
cdr3_aa: CASSVTGRSEAFF

cdr3_length: 13
d_call: .
clone_size: .
v_call: TRBV11-2
j_call: TRBJ1-2
cdr3_nt: TGTGCCAGCAGCTTAAATTTGGGTTATGGCTACACCTTC
cdr3_aa: CASSLNLGYGYTF

cdr3_length: 17
d_call: TRBD2
clone_size: .
v_call: TRBV10-3
j_call: TRBJ2-4
cdr3_nt: TGTGCCATCAGTGAGGCGGGAGGGGGTTTAGCCAAAAACATTCAGTACTTC
cdr3_aa: CAISEAGGGLAKNIQYF

cdr3_length: 12
d_call: .
clone_size: .
v_call: TRBV18
j_call: TRBJ2-1
cdr3_nt: TGTGCCAGCTCACCCGAGAACAATGAGCAGTTCTTC
cdr3_aa: CASSPENNEQFF

cdr3_length: 14
d_call: .
clone_size: .
v_call: TRBV7-2
j_call: TRBJ1-1
cdr3_nt: TGTGCCAGCAGCTCGACAGGATTGAACACTGAAGCTTTCTTT
cdr3_aa: CASSSTGLNTEAFF

cdr3_length: 15
d_call: .
clone_size: .
v_call: TRBV30
j_call: TRBJ1-4
cdr3_nt: TGTGCCTGGAGTTACGGCGGGCAGGGACCTGAAAAACTGTTTTTT
cdr3_aa: CAWSYGGQGPEKLFF

cdr3_length: 15
d_call: .
clone_size: .
v_call: TRBV7-3
j_call: TRBJ1-1
cdr3_nt: TGTGCCAGCAGCGGCGGGGTTGCGGGGAACACTGAAGCTTTCTTT
cdr3_aa: CASSGGVAGNTEAFF

cdr3_length: 13
d_call: .
clone_size: .
v_call: TRBV25-1
j_call: TRBJ1-1
cdr3_nt: TGTGCCAGCAGTGAGTACGGGAACACTGAAGCTTTCTTT
cdr3_aa: CASSEYGNTEAFF

cdr3_length: 17
d_call: TRBD2
clone_size: .
v_call: TRBV5-4
j_call: TRBJ2-7
cdr3_nt: TGTGCCAGCAGCTTTGGGCTGGGACTAGCGGGGGGTGACGAGCAGTACTTC
cdr3_aa: CASSFGLGLAGGDEQYF

cdr3_length: 13
d_call: .
clone_size: .
v_call: TRBV11-3
j_call: TRBJ1-1
cdr3_nt: TGTGCCAGCAGCTTGGGAGGGAACACTGAAGCTTTCTTT
cdr3_aa: CASSLGGNTEAFF

cdr3_length: 17
d_call: TRBD2
clone_size: .
v_call: TRBV5-4
j_call: TRBJ2-5
cdr3_nt: TGTGCCAGCAGCTTGGCCCGGAGCGGGGGGGCTAGGGAGACCCAGTACTTC
cdr3_aa: CASSLARSGGARETQYF

cdr3_length: 12
d_call: .
clone_size: once
v_call: TRBV29-1
j_call: TRBJ2-2
cdr3_nt: TGCAGCGTTCGCATGGACACCGGGGAGCTGTTTTTT
cdr3_aa: CSVRMDTGELFF

cdr3_length: 15
d_call: TRBD1
clone_size: .
v_call: TRBV30
j_call: TRBJ1-2
cdr3_nt: TGTGCCTGGAGTGTACTTGGCAGGGGGCTAGGAGGCTACACCTTC
cdr3_aa: CAWSVLGRGLGGYTF

cdr3_length: 18
d_call: TRBD2
clone_size: .
v_call: TRBV7-2
j_call: TRBJ2-3
cdr3_nt: TGTGCCAGCAGCCGACTCCTGAGGCGGGGGGGCCCCACAGATACGCAGTATTTT
cdr3_aa: CASSRLLRRGGPTDTQYF

cdr3_length: 15
d_call: .
clone_size: .
v_call: TRBV29-1
j_call: TRBJ2-2
cdr3_nt: TGCAGCGTTCTCGGGCACGGTCAGAACACCGGGGAGCTGTTTTTT
cdr3_aa: CSVLGHGQNTGELFF

cdr3_length: 15
d_call: .
clone_size: once
v_call: TRBV6-1
j_call: TRBJ1-4
cdr3_nt: TGTGCCAGCAAGACAGCTCCGGGACCGAATAAAAAACTGTTTTTT
cdr3_aa: CASKTAPGPNKKLFF

cdr3_length: 14
d_call: .
clone_size: .
v_call: TRBV5-1
j_call: TRBJ1-5
cdr3_nt: TGCGCCAGCAGCGCCGGGACCCCAAATCAGCCCCAGCATTTT
cdr3_aa: CASSAGTPNQPQHF

cdr3_length: 14
d_call: .
clone_size: .
v_call: TRBV30
j_call: TRBJ2-7
cdr3_nt: TGTGCCTGGAGTGTAGGGGGGAGTCGTTACGAGCAGTACTTC
cdr3_aa: CAWSVGGSRYEQYF

cdr3_length: 14
d_call: .
clone_size: .
v_call: TRBV7-9
j_call: TRBJ1-4
cdr3_nt: TGTGCCAGCAGCCTGACAGCCCCGGCGGGAAAACTGTTTTTT
cdr3_aa: CASSLTAPAGKLFF

cdr3_length: 14
d_call: .
clone_size: .
v_call: TRBV6-1
j_call: TRBJ2-7
cdr3_nt: TGTGCCAGCAGTGAGACCTGGACGTCGCACGAGCAGTACTTC
cdr3_aa: CASSETWTSHEQYF